This T cell receptor beta chain originates from a study of immune evolution from preneoplasia to lung adenocarcinoma (dated by TCRdb to the early 2020s). Regarding the complete study: HLA loss of heterozygosity was observed in approximately 7%, 15% and 30% of AIS, MIA and ADC lesions, respectively, and was not observed in any AAH lesions. Resected precursor lesions (AAH, AIS, MIA) and invasive adenocarcinomas were each compared against paired morphologically normal lung tissue. POLYSOLVER was used to infer class I HLA alleles from exome data, and LOHHLA was used to detect allele-specific HLA loss. TCR sequencing data came from approximately 49 patients. According to the study, about 110 samples went through TCR sequencing. The overall cohort comprised 40 to 55 patients with pulmonary nodules who underwent surgical resection. The immune data were integrated with whole exome sequencing and methylation data obtained from the same cohort of nodules. The study used immune gene expression, TCR sequencing and multiplex immunofluorescence to profile the immune contexture of lung adenocarcinoma precursors and invasive adenocarcinoma. The sample size depended on which specimens were available, not on a prior power calculation.

This clone was observed a single time. The target of this receptor is not known. No much larger clone is present one base from it, and per-base qualities are unavailable. On the study overall, not on this receptor specifically: The findings were based on association rather than direct causation, and larger cohorts with long-term follow-up and longitudinal biopsies were deemed needed. KRAS-mutant nodules showed the highest T cell clonality compared with EGFR-mutant or double wild-type lesions. Normal lung showed the highest clonality, whereas later-stage lesions appeared to have higher T cell density and diversity but lower clonality. Because all patients were from Japan and China, applicability to Western populations was uncertain. Normal lung had the highest top T cell clone frequencies, which appeared to decline progressively from AAH through AIS, MIA and invasive adenocarcinoma.

Between the mid-2010s and the late 2010s, the patients underwent resection in either Japan or China. The histologic diagnosis of each case was independently confirmed on H&E slides by two lung cancer pathologists. To enrich premalignant or tumor cells for nucleic acid extraction, macro-dissection was performed after pathologic assessment. DNA was isolated from FFPE tissue using the AllPrep DNA/RNA FFPE Kit. Using the immunoSEQ hsTCRbeta Kit, TCR beta CDR3 regions were sequenced from DNA. Under the source paper's analysis protocol: The ImmunoSEQ Analyzer was used to analyse the TCR sequencing data. T cell clonality was calculated on productive rearrangements as 1 minus Pielou's evenness. To measure T cell diversity, the inverse Simpson index was applied to productive templates. T cell density was defined as TCR beta template counts normalized to usable DNA, with usable DNA estimated by amplifying and sequencing housekeeping genes. Two-sided Kruskal-Wallis tests were used to compare TCR metrics between histologic stages. Entries here come from immuneACCESS through TCRdb and include only in-frame sequences with V and J called. Some clones fail to appear in such tables; in the studies checked, an unresolved V gene covers under half of the shortfall, and the cause of the remainder is unknown. The DNA was the basis for D and trimming; V, J and clone size are from that table. Across this sample there are 27,000 or so clones, with about two thirds seen only once. Around 6% of the sample goes to the ten largest clones.

The source material was FFPE invasive lung adenocarcinoma tissue. Per the publication, the cell subset or site label means: frankly invasive lung adenocarcinoma (ADC). The TCR sequence derives from a person between 60 and 69 years old with invasive lung adenocarcinoma. Some clones in this sample may be carry-over from other donors' samples.

The CDR3 protein is CASSLVGQSMNTEAFF. The DNA sequence is as follows: TGTGCCAGCAGCTTAGTCGGACAGAGTATGAACACTGAAGCTTTCTTT. In this chain, TRBV7-2 is recombined with TRBJ1-1; the D gene is perhaps TRBD1, on 6 matching bases. Its CDR3 holds 16 amino acids, cysteine through phenylalanine. The read is trimmed to its CDR3 DNA, 48 bases read in frame from base 1. The trim is 1 base for V and 0 bases for J, with a gap of 12 bases between the germline ends. Based on the germline V gene, the CDR1 and CDR2 sequences are SGHTA and FQGNSA.